A single sample is the source of the 28 T cell receptor beta chains below, sequenced in a study of shared clonotypes between healthy human individuals. Here immunoSEQ multiplex PCR was the method, and the copy in TCRdb shows in-frame clones only, minus some. The data contain 550,000 to 800,000 clones, less than 85% of them seen just once; the ten biggest clones take up 1.5% to 2%. The sequencing input was memory CD4+ T cells sorted from blood. Specified subset: CD45RA-negative fraction. The receptors come from a woman in her thirties in good health.

The V and J genes are TRBV6-1 and TRBJ2-7; possibly TRBD2 for D (5 bases). V lost 0 bases, J lost 3 bases, and 9 bases lay in between. Germline V CDR1 and CDR2: MNHNS, SASEGT. CDR3 length equals 14 residues. CDR3 region: CASSEARAIYEQYF. DNA for the CDR3: TGTGCCAGCAGTGAAGCGAGGGCGATCTACGAGCAGTACTTC.

Comments on this clone: This specimen includes other DNA sequences encoding the same CDR3. The rearrangement joins TRBV29-1 to TRBJ2-7; 7 nucleotides line up with TRBD2. This CDR3 contains 13 residues. CDR1 is SQVTM and CDR2 is ANQGSEA in the germline V gene. Losses at the gene ends were 5 bases for V and 4 bases for J; bases not matched to a gene: 8. The CDR3 protein is CSVSPGGSYEQYF. CDR3 nucleotide sequence: TGCAGCGTTAGTCCCGGCGGGAGTTACGAGCAGTACTTC.

This chain connects TRBV9 to TRBJ1-2; TRBD1 aligns across 9 bases. The germline V gene encodes CDR1 SGDLS and CDR2 YYNGEE. The CDR3 covers 17 residues. The trim removed 3 bases at V and 3 bases at J, leaving 12 bases unmatched. The CDR3 spells CASSADTGQGSDYGYTF. CDR3 nucleotides: TGTGCCAGCAGCGCAGACACCGGACAGGGGAGTGACTATGGCTACACCTTC.

The genes are TRBV19 and TRBJ2-4; possibly TRBD2 for D (7 bases). CDR3 length: 16 amino acids. V lost 7 bases and J lost 3, with 19 bases in between. Germline V gene data show CDR1 as LNHDA and CDR2 as SQIVND (reference sequence). The CDR3 sequence is CASTSRGGHDKNIQYF. CDR3 DNA: TGTGCCAGTACCTCTAGGGGGGGGCACGACAAAAACATTCAGTACTTC.

The CDR3 DNA follows: TGTGCCAGCAGTGACGGCGGGACAGGGGTTGACTATGGCTACACCTTC. It yields the protein CASSDGGTGVDYGYTF. The V call is TRBV25-1, the J call TRBJ1-2; TRBD1 aligns across 10 bases. The junction had 7 bases not matched to a gene; V was cut back by 3 bases and J by 3 bases. The CDR3 runs 16 residues. CDR1 and CDR2 from the germline V gene are MGHDK and SYGVNS.

This chain links TRBV5-8 with TRBJ2-3; D is unclear. V lost 0 bases, J lost 2 bases, and 10 bases lay in between. The V gene's germline CDR1 is SGHTS and CDR2 YDEGEE. The CDR3 consists of 15 residues. The CDR3 DNA is TGTGCCAGCAGCTTGGGTCGGCGTCCCACAGATACGCAGTATTTT. Translation gives CASSLGRRPTDTQYF.

As regards this clone: The junction shows a germline mismatch at one end, possibly a read error. The chain has TRBV14 and TRBJ2-1, with D possibly TRBD2 on 6 matching bases. The CDR3 runs to 12 residues. Germline CDR1 reads SGHDN; CDR2 reads FVKESK. The CDR3 bases are TGTGCCAGCAGCCAAGATGGCGGGGAGCAATTCTTC. Translated: CASSQDGGEQFF. The entire variable domain, with the rest obtained from reference TRBV14 and TRBJ2-1, is as follows: EAGVTQFPSHSVIEKGQTVTLRCDPISGHDNLYWYRRVMGKEIKFLLHFVKESKQDESGMPNNRFLAERTGGTYSTLKVQPAELEDSGVYFCASSQDGGEQFFGPGTRLTVL.

J is TRBJ1-1 and V is TRBV6-1; D is perhaps TRBD1 (6 bases). This CDR3 contains 14 residues. Germline CDR1 reads MNHNS; CDR2 reads SASEGT. Trimming removed 11 bases at V and 1 base at J, with 17 bases between. The CDR3 region has the DNA TGTGCCGTTCAGGAGGGGGGACGGAACACTGAAGCTTTCTTT. Translated, it gives CAVQEGGRNTEAFF.

The chain recombines TRBV2 with TRBJ1-1, with D perhaps matching TRBD1 (6 bases). The CDR3 totals 15 residues. Germline V gene sequence: CDR1 SNHLY, CDR2 FYNNEI. The V gene lost 6 bases and the J gene lost 2 bases, with 16 bases spanning the gap. This chain's CDR3 is CASSPDRRSNTEAFF. The DNA of the CDR3 is TGTGCCAGCAGCCCAGACAGGAGATCTAACACTGAAGCTTTCTTT. The entire variable domain, with the rest obtained from reference TRBV2 and TRBJ1-1, is as follows: EPEVTQTPSHQVTQMGQEVILRCVPISNHLYFYWYRQILGQKVEFLVSFYNNEISEKSEIFDDQFSVERPDGSNFTLKIRSTKLEDSAMYFCASSPDRRSNTEAFFGQGTRLTVV.

This clone was detected a few times. J is TRBJ2-7 and V is TRBV19; 16 nucleotides align to TRBD2. CDR3 size: 16 residues. The germline V gene has CDR1 LNHDA and CDR2 SQIVND (reference sequence). J was trimmed by 7 bases and V by 10 bases; bases with no gene match: 13. CDR3: CATEGLAGGDAGEQYF. In DNA form, the CDR3 reads TGTGCCACCGAGGGACTAGCGGGAGGGGACGCTGGGGAGCAGTACTTC.

This clone has just a few counts. The chain is built from TRBV4-2 and TRBJ1-3, with D hard to call. Per germline, CDR1 LGHNA and CDR2 YNFKEQ. The CDR3 contains 16 residues. Between the trimmed V and J ends, which lost 1 base and 4 bases, there was a span of 14 bases. CDR3 nucleotides: TGTGCCAGCAGCCAAGTCCAAGAGACATCAGGAAACACCATATATTTT. Translating gives CASSQVQETSGNTIYF.

The chain joins TRBV7-8 to TRBJ2-3, with D unresolved. Germline V lookup: CDR1 SGHVS, CDR2 FQNEAQ. The CDR3 sequence is 13 residues long. Trimming shortened V by 6 bases and J by 2 bases, and 9 bases separated the two germline ends. CDR3 region: CASSWASTDTQYF. The CDR3 bases are TGTGCCAGCAGTTGGGCCTCCACAGATACGCAGTATTTT.

The rearrangement uses TRBV19 and TRBJ1-5; a weak D match, TRBD1 (6 bases). This CDR3 region has 13 residues. The germline V and J ends were trimmed by 5 bases and 4 bases, with 9 bases remaining between them. Germline V lookup: CDR1 LNHDA, CDR2 SQIVND (reference sequence). The CDR3: CASSPGQNQPQHF. In DNA, the CDR3 is TGTGCCAGTAGTCCCGGACAGAATCAGCCCCAGCATTTT.

For this clone: Different DNA sequences within this sample yield the same CDR3. The genes are TRBV5-1 and TRBJ2-2, with unresolved D. V shed 0 bases and J shed 2 bases, with 5 bases lying between them. The germline V gene encodes CDR1 SGHRS and CDR2 YFSETQ. This CDR3 contains 14 residues. CDR3 loop: CASSLVGNTGELFF. The CDR3 nucleotides are TGCGCCAGCAGCTTGGTTGGAAACACCGGGGAGCTGTTTTTT.

The chain carries TRBV28 and TRBJ2-3; a possible D gene is TRBD2 (5 bases). The V end was cut by 10 bases, the J end by 6 bases, with 17 bases between. The CDR3 runs 13 residues. The germline V gene encodes CDR1 MDHEN and CDR2 SYDVKM. This CDR3 reads CATGVRHADTQYF. As DNA, the CDR3 is TGTGCCACCGGGGTCCGGCATGCGGATACGCAGTATTTT. Full variable domain (outside the CDR3, taken from reference TRBV28 and TRBJ2-3): DVKVTQSSRYLVKRTGEKVFLECVQDMDHENMFWYRQDPGLGLRLIYFSYDVKMKEKGDIPEGYSVSREKKERFSLILESASTNQTSMYLCATGVRHADTQYFGPGTRLTVL.

This sequence joins TRBV27 and TRBJ2-1; 9 bases are shared with TRBD2. Losses at the gene ends were 3 bases for V and 7 bases for J; bases not matched to a gene: 7. The CDR3 loop spans 15 amino acids. The V gene's germline CDR1 is MNHEY and CDR2 SMNVEV (reference sequence). The CDR3 DNA reads as TGTGCCAGCAGTTTGAGACTAGCGGAACTAAATGAGCAGTTCTTC. This gives the protein CASSLRLAELNEQFF.

V and J are TRBV13 and TRBJ1-4; no definite D call. The V and J ends lost 2 bases and 8 bases respectively, with 15 bases between them. From germline, CDR1 is PRHDT and CDR2 FYEKMQ (reference sequence). The CDR3 is made up of 15 amino acids. CDR3 protein: CASSLYRAVSEKLFF. CDR3 DNA sequence: TGTGCCAGCAGCTTATATAGAGCAGTCTCCGAAAAACTGTTTTTT. The full variable domain, in which reference TRBV13 and TRBJ1-4 provide the parts outside the CDR3, is AAGVIQSPRHLIKEKRETATLKCYPIPRHDTVYWYQQGPGQDPQFLISFYEKMQSDKGSIPDRFSAQQFSDYHSELNMSSLELGDSALYFCASSLYRAVSEKLFFGSGTQLSVL.

The rearrangement joins TRBV28 to TRBJ1-5, with 7 bases matching TRBD1. Germline V gene lookup returns CDR1 MDHEN and CDR2 SYDVKM. This CDR3 has 13 residues. Trimming cost V 5 bases and J 6 bases; bases outside gene matches: 4. CDR3 amino acids: CASSPGGGQPQHF. The CDR3 region has the DNA TGTGCCAGCAGTCCAGGGGGGGGTCAGCCCCAGCATTTT.

In nucleotides, the CDR3 is TGTGCAAGTCGCTTTTACCTAACCCGGCCCCTAGGAGGAAATGAGCAGTTCTTC. Translating it yields CASRFYLTRPLGGNEQFF. The V call is TRBV12-2, the J call TRBJ2-1; TRBD2, the D gene given by the table, was not confirmed from the DNA. TRBV12-2 is given as a pseudogene. The CDR3 runs 18 residues.

V and J are TRBV5-1 and TRBJ2-2, with TRBD2 as a possible D gene (6 bases). The CDR3 consists of 17 residues. Germline CDR1 SGHRS, CDR2 YFSETQ. The V and J ends lost 0 bases and 3 bases respectively, with 15 bases between them. CDR3 in DNA: TGCGCCAGCAGCTTGGGGCGGGGAGTCGGGGACACCGGGGAGCTGTTTTTT. This encodes CASSLGRGVGDTGELFF.

This chain connects TRBV19 to TRBJ1-5, with TRBD1 identical over 7 bases. Looked up from germline, CDR1 is LNHDA and CDR2 is SQIVND (reference sequence). This CDR3 is built from 15 residues. Germline trimming cut 2 bases from V and 7 bases from J; bases unmatched to any gene: 8. The CDR3 bases are TGTGCCAGTAGTATATGGGACAGTCTCCCCCAGCCCCAGCATTTT. It translates to CASSIWDSLPQPQHF. The full variable domain, rest sourced from reference TRBV19 and TRBJ1-5, is DGGITQSPKYLFRKEGQNVTLSCEQNLNHDAMYWYRQDPGQGLRLIYYSQIVNDFQKGDIAEGYSVSREKKESFPLTVTSAQKNPTAFYLCASSIWDSLPQPQHFGDGTRLSIL.

The chain employs TRBV7-8 and TRBJ2-1; D is undetermined. With 4 bases removed from V and 6 bases from J, the gap between germline ends came to 16 bases. Germline lookup yields CDR1 SGHVS and CDR2 FQNEAQ. This CDR3 is 15 amino acids long. The CDR3 protein is CASSSADRPGNEQFF. Here the CDR3 DNA reads TGTGCCAGCAGCTCGGCGGACCGGCCCGGCAATGAGCAGTTCTTC.

The V and J genes are TRBV19 and TRBJ2-5; 9 nucleotides align to TRBD1. Germline V gives CDR1 LNHDA, CDR2 SQIVND (reference sequence). CDR3 size: 14 residues. The trim removed 4 bases at V and 4 bases at J, leaving 4 bases unmatched. The CDR3 sequence is CASSKGQGVETQYF. The CDR3 DNA reads TGTGCCAGTAGTAAGGGACAGGGAGTAGAGACCCAGTACTTC.

The chain links TRBV28 to TRBJ1-2, with 8 bases fitting TRBD1. There are 13 residues in the CDR3. V shed 6 bases, J shed 4 bases, and the junction held 4 bases outside the gene matches. Germline CDR1 MDHEN, CDR2 SYDVKM. The CDR3 loop is CASSPDRAYGYTF. The CDR3, as DNA: TGTGCCAGCAGCCCGGACAGGGCCTATGGCTACACCTTC.

The rearrangement joins TRBV7-9 to TRBJ2-7; 15 positions agree with TRBD2. CDR1 and CDR2 from the germline V gene are SEHNR and FQNEAQ (reference sequence). The V and J ends lost 5 bases and 5 bases, in that order; junction bases with no gene match: 4. The CDR3 has 15 amino acids. As DNA, the CDR3 is TGTGCCAGCAGCCCCCGGACTAGCGGGAGGGACGAGCAGTACTTC. This encodes CASSPRTSGRDEQYF. Filled out from reference TRBV7-9 and TRBJ2-7, the complete variable domain reads DTGVSQNPRHKITKRGQNVTFRCDPISEHNRLYWYRQTLGQGPEFLTYFQNEAQLEKSRLLSDRFSAERPKGSFSTLEIQRTEQGDSAMYLCASSPRTSGRDEQYFGPGTRLTVT.

This chain uses TRBV5-1 with TRBJ2-7; D assignment may be TRBD1 or TRBD2 (5 bases each). CDR1 is SGHRS and CDR2 is YFSETQ in the germline V gene. V shed 0 bases and J shed 0 bases, with 10 bases lying between them. This CDR3 comprises 15 residues. The CDR3 DNA reads TGCGCCAGCAGCTTGGCGCCAGGGAGCTCCTACGAGCAGTACTTC. This codes for CASSLAPGSSYEQYF.

The CDR3 DNA reads TGTGCCAGCAGTTACTCGGGGGGAAAATATGGCTACACCTTC. This gives the protein CASSYSGGKYGYTF. The genes are TRBV6-5 and TRBJ1-2; D is possibly TRBD1 (5 bases). The germline V and J ends were trimmed by 0 bases and 5 bases, with 10 bases remaining between them. The germline V gene encodes CDR1 MNHEY and CDR2 SVGAGI. This CDR3 has 14 amino acids.

The rearrangement joins TRBV5-8 to TRBJ1-5; unclear D gene. CDR3 length: 15 amino acids. V lost 0 bases to trimming and J lost 1 base, with 8 bases between them. Germline V gene lookup returns CDR1 SGHTS and CDR2 YDEGEE. This CDR3 reads CASSLVRVSNQPQHF. CDR3 DNA: TGTGCCAGCAGCTTGGTTAGGGTAAGCAATCAGCCCCAGCATTTT. Based on the CDR3 plus reference TRBV5-8 and TRBJ1-5, the full variable domain is EAGVTQSPTHLIKTRGQQATLRCSPISGHTSVYWYQQALGLGLQFLLWYDEGEERNRGNFPPRFSGRQFPNYSSELNVNALELEDSALYLCASSLVRVSNQPQHFGDGTRLSIL.